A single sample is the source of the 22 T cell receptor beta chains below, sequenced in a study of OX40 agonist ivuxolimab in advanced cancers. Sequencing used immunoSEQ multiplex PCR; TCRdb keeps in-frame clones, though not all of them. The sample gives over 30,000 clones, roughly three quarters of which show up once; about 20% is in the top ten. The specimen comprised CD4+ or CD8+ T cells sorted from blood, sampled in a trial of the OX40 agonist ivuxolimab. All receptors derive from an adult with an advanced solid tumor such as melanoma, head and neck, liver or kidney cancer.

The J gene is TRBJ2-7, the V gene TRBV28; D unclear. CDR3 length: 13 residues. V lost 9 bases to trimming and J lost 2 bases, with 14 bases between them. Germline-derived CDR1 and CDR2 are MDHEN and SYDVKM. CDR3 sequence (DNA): TGTGCCAGTAAGTCATTTCTTACCTACGAGCAGTACTTC. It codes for CASKSFLTYEQYF.

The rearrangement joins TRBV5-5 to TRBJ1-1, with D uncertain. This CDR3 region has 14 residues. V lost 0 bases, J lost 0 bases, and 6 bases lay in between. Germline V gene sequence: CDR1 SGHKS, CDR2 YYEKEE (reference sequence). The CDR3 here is CASSLGVMNTEAFF. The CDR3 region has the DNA TGTGCCAGCAGCTTGGGGGTAATGAACACTGAAGCTTTCTTT.

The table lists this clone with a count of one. The CDR3 nucleotides read TGTGCCAGCAGCTTAGTCACGGGAGCCAATGAGCAGTTCTTC. This sequence encodes CASSLVTGANEQFF. This rearrangement joins TRBV7-2 to TRBJ2-1; a weak D match, TRBD2 (6 bases). The CDR3 runs 14 residues. V shed 1 base and J shed 6 bases, with 10 bases lying between them. Germline V gene data show CDR1 as SGHTA and CDR2 as FQGNSA. The whole variable domain, remainder taken from reference TRBV7-2 and TRBJ2-1, is GAGVSQSPSNKVTEKGKDVELRCDPISGHTALYWYRQSLGQGLEFLIYFQGNSAPDKSGLPSDRFSAERTGGSVSTLTIQRTQQEDSAVYLCASSLVTGANEQFFGPGTRLTVL.

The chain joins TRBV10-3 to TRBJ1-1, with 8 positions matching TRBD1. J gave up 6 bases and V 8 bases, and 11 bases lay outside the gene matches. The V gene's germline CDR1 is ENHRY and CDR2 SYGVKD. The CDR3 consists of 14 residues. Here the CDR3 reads CAISAGGAKAEAFF. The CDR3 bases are TGTGCCATCTCGGCAGGGGGCGCGAAGGCTGAAGCTTTCTTT.

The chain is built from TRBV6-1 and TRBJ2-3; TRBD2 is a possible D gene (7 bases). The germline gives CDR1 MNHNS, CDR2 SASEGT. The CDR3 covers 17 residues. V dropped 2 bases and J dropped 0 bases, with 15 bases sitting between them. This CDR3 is CASSERWGGRSTDTQYF. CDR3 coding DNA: TGTGCCAGCAGTGAACGTTGGGGGGGGCGCAGCACAGATACGCAGTATTTT.

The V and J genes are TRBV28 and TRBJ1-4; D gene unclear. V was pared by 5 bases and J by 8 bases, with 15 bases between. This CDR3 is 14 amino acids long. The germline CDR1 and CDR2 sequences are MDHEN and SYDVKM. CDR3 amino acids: CASSPLGLREKLFF. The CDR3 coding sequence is TGTGCCAGCAGTCCCCTGGGTCTAAGGGAAAAACTGTTTTTT.

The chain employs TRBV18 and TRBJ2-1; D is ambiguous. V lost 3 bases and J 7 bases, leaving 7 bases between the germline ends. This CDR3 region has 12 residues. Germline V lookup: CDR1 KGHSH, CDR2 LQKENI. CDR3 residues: CASSPTENEQFF. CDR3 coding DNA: TGTGCCAGCTCACCTACTGAGAATGAGCAGTTCTTC.

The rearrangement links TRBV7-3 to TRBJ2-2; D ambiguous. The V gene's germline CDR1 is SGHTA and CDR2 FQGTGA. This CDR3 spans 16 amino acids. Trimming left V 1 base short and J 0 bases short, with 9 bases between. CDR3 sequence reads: CASSLRPGSNTGELFF. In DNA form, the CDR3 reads TGTGCCAGCAGCTTAAGACCGGGTTCGAACACCGGGGAGCTGTTTTTT.

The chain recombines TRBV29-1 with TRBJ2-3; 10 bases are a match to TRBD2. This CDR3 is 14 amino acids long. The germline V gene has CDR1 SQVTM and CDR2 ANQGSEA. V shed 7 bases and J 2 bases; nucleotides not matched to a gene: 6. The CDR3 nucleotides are TGCAGCGATAGGACTAGCGGAGCCACAGATACGCAGTATTTT. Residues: CSDRTSGATDTQYF.

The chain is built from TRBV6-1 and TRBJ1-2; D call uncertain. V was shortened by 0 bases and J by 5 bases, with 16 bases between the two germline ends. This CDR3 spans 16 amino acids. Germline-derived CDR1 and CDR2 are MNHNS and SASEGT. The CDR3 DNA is TGTGCCAGCAGTGAAGCGCTTCAGAGTCCCTCTTATGGCTACACCTTC. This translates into CASSEALQSPSYGYTF.

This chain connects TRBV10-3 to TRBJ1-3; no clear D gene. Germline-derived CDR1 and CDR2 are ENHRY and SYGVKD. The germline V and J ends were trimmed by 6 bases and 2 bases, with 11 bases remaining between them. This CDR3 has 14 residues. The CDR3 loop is CAIRDDLTGNTIYF. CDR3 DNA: TGTGCCATCAGGGACGACTTGACTGGAAACACCATATATTTT.

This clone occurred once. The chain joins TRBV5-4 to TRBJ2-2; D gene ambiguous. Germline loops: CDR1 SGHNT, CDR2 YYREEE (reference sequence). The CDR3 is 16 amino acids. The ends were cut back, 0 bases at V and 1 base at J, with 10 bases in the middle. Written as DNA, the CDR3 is TGTGCCAGCAGCTTGGGCGGAAGCCTGAACACCGGGGAGCTGTTTTTT. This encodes CASSLGGSLNTGELFF. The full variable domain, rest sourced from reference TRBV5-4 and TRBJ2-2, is ETGVTQSPTHLIKTRGQQVTLRCSSQSGHNTVSWYQQALGQGPQFIFQYYREEENGRGNFPPRFSGLQFPNYSSELNVNALELDDSALYLCASSLGGSLNTGELFFGEGSRLTVL.

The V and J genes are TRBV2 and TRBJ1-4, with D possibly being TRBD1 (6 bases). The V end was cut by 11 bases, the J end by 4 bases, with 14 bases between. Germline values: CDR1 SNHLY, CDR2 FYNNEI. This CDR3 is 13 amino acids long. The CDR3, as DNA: TGTGCCGGGAAGACAGGAGTTAATGAAAAACTGTTTTTT. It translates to CAGKTGVNEKLFF.

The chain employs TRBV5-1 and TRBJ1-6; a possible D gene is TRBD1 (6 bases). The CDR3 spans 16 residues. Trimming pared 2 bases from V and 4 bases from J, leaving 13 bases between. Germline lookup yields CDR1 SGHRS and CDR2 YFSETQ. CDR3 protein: CASSLTGPMYNSPLHF. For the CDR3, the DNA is TGCGCCAGCAGCTTAACAGGGCCCATGTATAATTCACCCCTCCACTTT.

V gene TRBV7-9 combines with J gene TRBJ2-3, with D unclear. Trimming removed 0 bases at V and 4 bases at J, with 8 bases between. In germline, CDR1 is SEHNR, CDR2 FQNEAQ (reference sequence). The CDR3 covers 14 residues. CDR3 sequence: CASSLATSADTQYF. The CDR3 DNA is TGTGCCAGCAGCTTAGCAACCAGCGCAGATACGCAGTATTTT. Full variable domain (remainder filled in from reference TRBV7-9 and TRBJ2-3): DTGVSQNPRHKITKRGQNVTFRCDPISEHNRLYWYRQTLGQGPEFLTYFQNEAQLEKSRLLSDRFSAERPKGSFSTLEIQRTEQGDSAMYLCASSLATSADTQYFGPGTRLTVL.

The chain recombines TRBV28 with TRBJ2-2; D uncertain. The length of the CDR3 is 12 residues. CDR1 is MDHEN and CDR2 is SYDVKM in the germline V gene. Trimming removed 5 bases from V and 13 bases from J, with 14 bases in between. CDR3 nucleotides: TGTGCCAGCAGTCTGCGACCGGGCGGGCTGTTTTTT. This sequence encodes CASSLRPGGLFF.

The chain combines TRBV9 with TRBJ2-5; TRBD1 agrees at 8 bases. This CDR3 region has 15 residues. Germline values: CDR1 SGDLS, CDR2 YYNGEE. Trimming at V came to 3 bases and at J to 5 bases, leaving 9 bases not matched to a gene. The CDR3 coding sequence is TGTGCCAGCAGCGCGGACCGGACAGGGTACGAGACCCAGTACTTC. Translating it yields CASSADRTGYETQYF.

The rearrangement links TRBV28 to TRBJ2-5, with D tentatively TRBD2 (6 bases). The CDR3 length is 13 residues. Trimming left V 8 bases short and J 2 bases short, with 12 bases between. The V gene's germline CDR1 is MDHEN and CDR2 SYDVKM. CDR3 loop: CASRQGGQETQYF. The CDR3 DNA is TGTGCCAGCCGTCAGGGAGGTCAAGAGACCCAGTACTTC.

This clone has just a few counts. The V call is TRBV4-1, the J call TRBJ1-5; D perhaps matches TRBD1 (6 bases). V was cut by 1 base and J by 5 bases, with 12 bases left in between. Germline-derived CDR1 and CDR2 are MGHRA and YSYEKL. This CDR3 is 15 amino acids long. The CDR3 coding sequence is TGCGCCAGCAGCCAAGCGAGACAGGCCGATCAGCCCCAGCATTTT. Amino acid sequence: CASSQARQADQPQHF.

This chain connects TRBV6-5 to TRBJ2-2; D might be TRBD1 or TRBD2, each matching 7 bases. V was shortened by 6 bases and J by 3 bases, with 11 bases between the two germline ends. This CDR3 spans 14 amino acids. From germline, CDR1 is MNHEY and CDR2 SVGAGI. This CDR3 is CASRQGRDTGELFF. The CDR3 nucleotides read TGTGCCAGCAGACAGGGGAGGGACACCGGGGAGCTGTTTTTT.

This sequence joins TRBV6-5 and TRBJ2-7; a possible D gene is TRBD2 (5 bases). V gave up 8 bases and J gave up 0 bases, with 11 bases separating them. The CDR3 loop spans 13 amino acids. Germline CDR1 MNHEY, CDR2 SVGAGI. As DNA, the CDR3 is TGTGCCAGCGGGAGAGGACCCTCCTACGAGCAGTACTTC. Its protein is CASGRGPSYEQYF.

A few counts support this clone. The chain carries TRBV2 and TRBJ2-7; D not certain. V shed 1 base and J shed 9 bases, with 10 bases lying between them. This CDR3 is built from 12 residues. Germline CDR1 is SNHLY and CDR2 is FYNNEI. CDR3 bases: TGTGCCAGCAGTGAAGGTCAGACGACGCAGTACTTC. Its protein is CASSEGQTTQYF.